These 10 T cell receptor beta chains were sequenced from one sample in a study of CD8 T cells in Susac syndrome. Roughly 0.45 to 1 ug RNA was reverse transcribed with random hexamers. TCRdb recomputed calls from the immunoSEQ multiplex PCR reads with MiXCR, one row per CDR3 protein. The repertoire holds about 73,000 distinct CDR3 sequences, about 95% seen once, with around 0.4% in the top ten. Sequencing was done on a sample of CD8+ T cells from PBMCs. Receptors were obtained from a human donor with multiple sclerosis.

The chain couples TRBV4-3 to TRBJ2-2; D is unclear. The germline V and J ends were trimmed by 0 bases and 0 bases, with 8 bases remaining between them. The CDR3 runs 16 residues. Germline lookup yields CDR1 LGHNA and CDR2 YSLEER. The CDR3 bases are TGCGCCAGCAGCCAAGATAGGACCGCGAACACCGGGGAGCTGTTTTTT. It is translated as CASSQDRTANTGELFF.

The CDR3 loop reads CASSFGVGEQFF. In DNA form, the CDR3 reads TGTGCCAGCAGCTTTGGGGTCGGTGAGCAGTTCTTC. The V and J genes are TRBV11-2 and TRBJ2-1; D remains ambiguous. Per germline, CDR1 SGHAT and CDR2 FQNNGV. The CDR3 extends over 12 amino acids. With 3 bases removed from V and 9 bases from J, the gap between germline ends came to 9 bases.

V and J are TRBV10-3 and TRBJ1-2; D call uncertain. The V end lost 8 bases, the J end lost 8 bases, and 18 bases lay between the germline ends. CDR3 length: 13 amino acids. Germline V gene sequence: CDR1 ENHRY, CDR2 SYGVKD. CDR3 in amino acids: CAISEEGLWGYTF. CDR3 bases: TGTGCCATCTCAGAGGAGGGTCTCTGGGGCTACACCTTC.

The chain joins TRBV12-3 or TRBV12-4 to TRBJ1-2, with a possible D match to TRBD1 (6 bases). This CDR3 spans 13 amino acids. With 8 bases removed from V and 7 bases from J, the gap between germline ends came to 17 bases. DNA of the CDR3: TGTGCCAGCCTTCTGACAGGAGACCCTGGCTACACCTTC. Translation: CASLLTGDPGYTF.

J is TRBJ2-7 and V is TRBV27, with 11 bases identical to TRBD2. Losses at the gene ends were 3 bases for V and 4 bases for J; bases not matched to a gene: 5. CDR1 MNHEY and CDR2 SMNVEV come from the germline V gene (reference sequence). The CDR3 length is 15 residues. The CDR3 reads CASSFSGRADYEQYF. The CDR3 bases are TGTGCCAGCAGTTTTAGCGGGAGGGCCGATTACGAGCAGTACTTC.

This sequence joins TRBV20-1 and TRBJ1-2, with no clear D. Germline V gives CDR1 DFQATT, CDR2 SNEGSKA (reference sequence). This CDR3 spans 12 amino acids. Trimming cost V 2 bases and J 6 bases, with 10 bases left between them. The CDR3 sequence: CSARSRRDGYTF. CDR3 DNA sequence: TGCAGTGCTAGAAGCAGGAGGGATGGCTACACCTTC.

This clonotype was recorded a few times. The CDR3 sequence is CAWSAPEGAWGQYF. The CDR3 nucleotides read TGTGCCTGGAGTGCTCCGGAGGGAGCTTGGGGCCAGTACTTC. V is TRBV30 and J is TRBJ2-5; a possible D gene is TRBD2 (6 bases). The CDR3 is 14 amino acids. Trimming shortened V by 1 base and J by 10 bases, and 19 bases separated the two germline ends. Per the germline V gene, CDR1 is GTSNPN and CDR2 is SVGIG (reference sequence).

The count of this clonotype is one. The V and J genes are TRBV7-9 and TRBJ1-1, with TRBD1 identical over 7 bases. The CDR3 runs to 16 residues. Germline CDR1 is SEHNR and CDR2 is FQNEAQ (reference sequence). V gave up 4 bases and J gave up 2 bases; unmatched junction bases: 10. CDR3 amino acids: CASSSPETGPNTEAFF. CDR3 bases: TGTGCCAGCAGCTCCCCCGAGACAGGGCCTAACACTGAAGCTTTCTTT.

The V gene is TRBV7-9, the J gene TRBJ2-7; TRBD1 matches at 8 bases. Unmatched junction bases numbered 7, after V lost 4 bases and J lost 5 bases. The CDR3 extends over 14 amino acids. Germline V gene lookup returns CDR1 SEHNR and CDR2 FQNEAQ (reference sequence). DNA of the CDR3: TGTGCCAGCAGCTCACTGGACAGGGTCGACGAGCAGTACTTC. Translation gives CASSSLDRVDEQYF.

The rearrangement links TRBV29-1 to TRBJ2-1; D gene uncertain. Germline CDR1 SQVTM, CDR2 ANQGSEA. There are 18 residues in the CDR3. Trimming removed 3 bases from V and 0 bases from J, with 21 bases in between. The CDR3 DNA reads TGCAGCGTTGACAACAGCCACCAAGTTTTGAGCTCCTACAATGAGCAGTTCTTC. Its protein product is CSVDNSHQVLSSYNEQFF.